These T cell receptor beta chains were read from a single sample in a study of blood T cell repertoires in COVID-19. Assay used: immunoSEQ multiplex PCR; TCRdb lists only in-frame clones, some missing. The sample has some 160,000 clones; 65% to 85% are singletons. The sample was peripheral blood. The source of these receptors is a woman at least 80 years old with acute or convalescent COVID-19. The CDR3 runs from the conserved cysteine through the conserved F or W. Each record gives: clone size, D gene, V gene, J gene, CDR3 protein, CDR3 DNA. D genes are given only for firm matches. Expanded clones get a size class; other rows say once, few or many, or leave the size out.

>NA|TRBD2|TRBV2|TRBJ2-3
CASKTSGGDTQYF
TGTGCCAGTAAGACTAGCGGGGGAGATACGCAGTATTTT
>NA|TRBD1|TRBV7-9|TRBJ1-2
CASSLAAQGGYGYTF
TGTGCCAGCAGCTTAGCGGCACAGGGGGGCTATGGCTACACCTTC
>NA|TRBD1|TRBV6-5|TRBJ2-1
CASTPGTGKNEQFF
TGTGCCAGCACCCCGGGGACAGGGAAAAATGAGCAGTTCTTC
>NA|NA|TRBV5-6|TRBJ1-1
CASSSLAEAFF
TGTGCCAGCAGCTCACTGGCTGAAGCTTTCTTT
>NA|TRBD1|TRBV2|TRBJ1-5
CASRTGSQPQHF
TGTGCCAGCAGGACAGGGAGTCAGCCCCAGCATTTT
>NA|TRBD1|TRBV5-4|TRBJ1-2
CASSAGQANGYTF
TGTGCCAGCAGCGCGGGACAGGCGAATGGCTACACCTTC
>NA|TRBD1|TRBV5-4|TRBJ1-2
CASSLPGTGLYGYTF
TGTGCCAGCAGTCTCCCCGGGACAGGACTCTATGGCTACACCTTC
>NA|TRBD1|TRBV5-1|TRBJ2-1
CASSSAPAGGNEQFF
TGCGCCAGCAGCTCCGCCCCCGCAGGGGGCAATGAGCAGTTCTTC
>NA|NA|TRBV3-1/TRBV3-2|TRBJ2-1
CASSQTWDLDNEQFF
TGTGCCAGCAGCCAGACGTGGGACTTAGACAATGAGCAGTTCTTC
>NA|TRBD1|TRBV19|TRBJ1-6
CASSMAGGASPLHF
TGTGCCAGTAGTATGGCAGGGGGTGCTTCACCCCTCCACTTT
>NA|NA|TRBV12-3/TRBV12-4|TRBJ2-5
CASSLGDQETQYF
TGTGCCAGCAGTTTGGGCGACCAAGAGACCCAGTACTTC
>NA|TRBD1|TRBV19|TRBJ2-5
CASSRPGTGQETQYF
TGTGCCAGTAGTCGTCCCGGGACAGGGCAAGAGACCCAGTACTTC
>few|TRBD1|TRBV18|TRBJ1-6
CASSRDRNSPLHF
TGTGCCAGCTCACGGGACAGAAATTCACCCCTCCACTTT
>NA|NA|TRBV28|TRBJ2-1
CASSLSSLGRGGIEQFF
TGTGCCAGCAGTTTAAGTAGTCTGGGTAGGGGCGGGATTGAGCAGTTCTTC
>few|NA|TRBV5-1|TRBJ2-3
CASSLGASDDTDTQYF
TGCGCCAGCAGCTTGGGGGCTAGCGATGACACAGATACGCAGTATTTT
>NA|NA|TRBV27|TRBJ1-6
CASSLSIQLNSPLHF
TGTGCCAGCAGTTTATCGATACAGCTTAATTCACCCCTCCACTTT
>NA|NA|TRBV5-4|TRBJ1-6
CASSLELGGRSPLHF
TGTGCCAGCAGCTTGGAGCTGGGGGGACGTTCACCCCTCCACTTT
>NA|NA|TRBV2|TRBJ1-3
CASGAGRLSSGNTIYF
TGTGCCAGTGGGGCCGGACGGTTGAGCTCTGGAAACACCATATATTTT
>NA|TRBD1|TRBV7-9|TRBJ2-7
CASSSPPQGSSYEQYF
TGTGCCAGCAGCTCTCCCCCACAGGGGAGCTCCTACGAGCAGTACTTC
>NA|NA|TRBV19|TRBJ2-5
CASSLRSVQETQYF
TGTGCCAGTAGTCTGAGATCGGTCCAAGAGACCCAGTACTTC
>NA|NA|TRBV19|TRBJ1-1
CASSAGEGIKRNTEAFF
TGTGCCAGTAGTGCCGGGGAGGGGATTAAACGGAACACTGAAGCTTTCTTT
>NA|NA|TRBV19|TRBJ1-2
CASSPGNHGYTF
TGTGCCAGTAGCCCAGGGAACCATGGCTACACCTTC
>NA|NA|TRBV30|TRBJ1-2
CAWSAQSYGYTF
TGTGCCTGGAGTGCACAGTCTTATGGCTACACCTTC
>NA|TRBD1|TRBV2|TRBJ1-5
CASSGQGAGGQPQHF
TGTGCCAGCAGTGGACAGGGGGCGGGGGGTCAGCCCCAGCATTTT
>NA|TRBD1|TRBV5-1|TRBJ2-3
CASSLHTPGQGSSSDTQYF
TGCGCCAGCAGCCTACACACCCCGGGACAGGGCTCCTCGTCGGATACGCAGTATTTT
>NA|NA|TRBV5-8|TRBJ1-2
CASSLRTTGTTGGYTF
TGTGCCAGCAGCTTGCGGACAACAGGGACAACCGGTGGCTACACCTTC
>NA|NA|TRBV6-1|TRBJ1-1
CASSEDIKSWNTEAFF
TGTGCCAGCAGTGAAGATATAAAGAGTTGGAACACTGAAGCTTTCTTT
>NA|NA|TRBV5-1|TRBJ2-7
CASSLSPVVSYEQYF
TGCGCCAGCAGCTTGTCCCCGGTGGTCTCCTACGAGCAGTACTTC
>NA|NA|TRBV6-2/TRBV6-3|TRBJ2-6
CASSYSGSGANVLTF
TGTGCCAGCAGTTATTCCGGCTCTGGGGCCAACGTCCTGACTTTC
>few|TRBD1|TRBV19|TRBJ1-3
CASRHRGSGQTVGNTIYF
TGTGCCAGCCGCCACCGGGGGTCGGGACAGACCGTTGGAAACACCATATATTTT
>NA|TRBD1|TRBV4-2|TRBJ2-7
CASSHQGDRSYEQYF
TGTGCCAGCAGCCACCAGGGGGATAGGTCCTACGAGCAGTACTTC
>NA|NA|TRBV19|TRBJ1-4
CASRETGTNEKLFF
TGTGCCAGTAGGGAAACAGGGACTAATGAAAAACTGTTTTTT
>few|NA|TRBV10-3|TRBJ2-2
CAISFLAGELFF
TGTGCCATCAGTTTCCTAGCCGGGGAGCTGTTTTTT
>NA|TRBD2|TRBV30|TRBJ2-5
CAWRNSGGSKTQYF
TGTGCCTGGAGAAATAGCGGGGGGTCGAAGACCCAGTACTTC
>NA|NA|TRBV28|TRBJ2-7
CASSFMAFPSEQYF
TGTGCCAGCAGTTTCATGGCCTTCCCCTCCGAGCAGTACTTC
>NA|TRBD2|TRBV29-1|TRBJ2-7
CSVFSGSSYEQYF
TGCAGCGTTTTCAGCGGGAGCTCCTACGAGCAGTACTTC
>few|TRBD1|TRBV18|TRBJ1-6
CASSPPGQGTSPLHF
TGTGCCAGCTCACCTCCGGGACAGGGTACTTCACCCCTCCACTTT
>NA|NA|TRBV7-9|TRBJ1-2
CASSPDGGGYGYTF
TGTGCCAGCAGCCCCGACGGGGGGGGCTATGGCTACACCTTC
>NA|TRBD1|TRBV18|TRBJ1-1
CASSSYRGRGTEAFF
TGTGCCAGCTCAAGCTACAGGGGGCGCGGGACTGAAGCTTTCTTT
>NA|TRBD1|TRBV7-9|TRBJ1-1
CASSFPGQGGTEAFF
TGTGCCAGCAGTTTCCCGGGACAGGGGGGCACTGAAGCTTTCTTT
>NA|TRBD1|TRBV23-1|TRBJ1-4
CASRAGQGDEKLFF
TGCGCCAGCAGGGCCGGACAGGGCGATGAAAAACTGTTTTTT
>NA|TRBD1|TRBV6-5|TRBJ1-2
CASRLDRGSGYTF
TGTGCCAGCAGACTCGACAGGGGGAGTGGCTACACCTTC
>NA|NA|TRBV5-1|TRBJ2-2
CASSLDSNTGELFF
TGCGCCAGCAGCTTGGACTCCAACACCGGGGAGCTGTTTTTT
>NA|TRBD1|TRBV7-9|TRBJ2-4
CASSRGQGGIQYF
TGTGCCAGCAGCCGGGGACAGGGGGGCATTCAGTACTTC
>NA|TRBD1|TRBV7-2|TRBJ1-2
CASSSFRDSNNYGYTF
TGTGCCAGCAGCTCCTTCCGGGACAGCAATAACTATGGCTACACCTTC
>NA|NA|TRBV11-1|TRBJ1-6
CASSLGHSGNSPLHF
TGTGCCAGCAGCCTGGGACATTCGGGTAATTCACCCCTCCACTTT
>NA|NA|TRBV5-1|TRBJ1-6
CASSLDQGASNSPLHF
TGCGCCAGCAGCTTGGATCAAGGGGCTAGTAATTCACCCCTCCACTTT